This T cell receptor (beta chain) originates from a study of CD8 T cells in Susac syndrome. CDR3 length equals 11 residues. Trimming pared 1 base from V and 13 bases from J, leaving 13 bases between. The V gene's germline CDR1 is DFQATT and CDR2 SNEGSKA (reference sequence). The multiple sclerosis control group comprised treatment-naive patients with stable or active relapsing-remitting disease. An amount of RNA that ranged from roughly 0.5 to 1 ug was reverse transcribed with random hexamers. TCRdb itself ran the immunoSEQ multiplex PCR reads through MiXCR, one entry per CDR3 protein. Counted here are a few hundred thousand distinct CDR3 sequences, over 90% occurring once; the ten biggest clones make up just over 0.08%. Note on this clonotype: Antigen: not known.

Whole-study results and caveats: As the study acknowledged, the number of individuals in its TCR sequencing and HLA analysis was relatively small.

The source of this sequence is a human donor with multiple sclerosis. The chain is built from TRBV20-1 and TRBJ1-2; D unclear. Sequencing was carried out using CD4+ T cells from PBMCs. The CDR3 DNA follows: TGCAGTGCTAGAGTCCGGGAAGGTGGCACCTTC. Encoded protein: CSARVREGGTF.